A selection of T cell receptor beta chains follows, all from one sample in a study of monozygotic twins with inflammatory bowel disease. TCRdb re-analyzed the 5' RACE reads; it lists each CDR3 protein once, without DNA. This table holds some 450,000 distinct CDR3 sequences. Sequenced: blood. All receptors derive from a human donor with ulcerative colitis or Crohn's disease, or a healthy co-twin of an affected twin (not recorded which). CDR3s include the opening cysteine and the closing phenylalanine or tryptophan.

TRBV4-3	TRBJ2-7	CASSQRARGAEQYF
TRBV19	TRBJ1-2	CASRATGQTNYGYTF
TRBV27	TRBJ2-1	CASSLSFTAHEQFF
TRBV18	TRBJ1-3	CASWQGIAGNTIYF
TRBV20-1	TRBJ2-5	CSASYSAETQYF
TRBV29-1	TRBJ2-7	CSVDFGDRGYEQYF
TRBV7-3	TRBJ2-1	CASSKKDKLFNEQFF
TRBV7-2	TRBJ2-7	CASSLAPGGTRNAYEQYF
TRBV30	TRBJ2-3	CASSGGRPTQYF
TRBV27	TRBJ2-3	CASRGTVFTDTQYF
TRBV19	TRBJ2-5	CASSYIREETRYF
TRBV2	TRBJ1-5	CASSETGNIDQPQHF
TRBV12-3/TRBV12-4	TRBJ2-2	CASSRSAANTGELFF
TRBV11-2	TRBJ2-3	CASSLEGVRLTDTQYF
TRBV4-3	TRBJ2-7	CASSQDQVAGFYEQYF
TRBV10-3	TRBJ1-2	CAISPGNLYGYTF
TRBV27	TRBJ1-2	CASRREGGLKGYTF
TRBV7-8	TRBJ1-3	CASSPHRIPPSGNTIYF
TRBV19	TRBJ2-7	CASSRGISYEQYF
TRBV7-2	TRBJ1-5	CASSLQVLGQPQHF
TRBV27	TRBJ1-2	CASSSPPVGKDGYTF
TRBV20-1	TRBJ2-2	CSAPVRTKNTGELFF
TRBV24-1	TRBJ2-5	CATSPPGGEETQYF
TRBV6-1	TRBJ2-7	CASSGYRGRSSYEQYF
TRBV5-1	TRBJ1-4	CASSFANRANEKLFF
TRBV5-6	TRBJ2-7	CASSTLDGVSYEQYF
TRBV6-5	TRBJ1-3	CASSYATGSGNTIYF
TRBV7-2	TRBJ1-1	CASRQQGNTEAFF
TRBV4-2	TRBJ1-5	CASSPAQFINQPQHF
TRBV7-9	TRBJ2-4	CASSKEEASKNIQYF
TRBV23-1	TRBJ2-6	CASNRLPGPNSGANVLTF
TRBV20-1	TRBJ2-1	CSARAQGVRYNEQFF
TRBV15	TRBJ2-1	CATKRGGSYNEQFF
TRBV3-1	TRBJ2-1	CACSRLTGLADNEQFF
TRBV29-1	TRBJ1-1	CSSDRGPNTEAFF
TRBV5-5	TRBJ1-4	CASSTGQGIREKLFF
TRBV13	TRBJ1-1	CASSLSEKTEAFF
TRBV7-9	TRBJ2-5	CASSQRLETQYF
TRBV20-1	TRBJ2-1	CTLLGTSLEQFF
TRBV6-4	TRBJ2-5	CASSPTSGNQETQYF
TRBV20-1	TRBJ1-2	CSAQNLGGDGYTF
TRBV29-1	TRBJ1-1	CSVEDEYQGTEAFF
TRBV15	TRBJ1-5	CATSILGDQPQHF
TRBV10-3	TRBJ2-7	CAISPQGSSYEQYF
TRBV5-1	TRBJ2-5	CASSSGTGLAGFQETQYF